This TCR beta chain stems from a study of cytomegalovirus exposure and HLA in healthy donors. General study findings and limits: While the bulk of TCR sequences proved rare, some public TCRs turned up in many donors. Among the CMV-associated chains, a few were confirmed in vitro as specific for CMV antigens. Overall, approximately 150 TCR beta chains were annotated as cytomegalovirus-associated.

Method: immunoSEQ multiplex PCR; TCRdb's copy keeps in-frame clones and lacks some. Of 150,000 to 200,000 clones listed, over 80% were seen once; the top ten hold over 2%. Only one count was recorded for this clone. The target antigen is unknown. Germline CDR1 is SQVTM and CDR2 is ANQGSEA. V lost 5 bases and J lost 0; bases outside the gene matches: 15. CDR3 length: 18 residues. V is TRBV29-1 and J is TRBJ1-3; 8 nucleotides agree with TRBD1. Material: PBMCs. The sequence came from a man aged 25-45 years in good health and CMV-seropositive. DNA for the CDR3: TGCAGCGTTTGGTGGTCCGGGACAGGTCCCTACTCTGGAAACACCATATATTTT. Translating it yields CSVWWSGTGPYSGNTIYF.